A single sample gave rise to the 13 T cell receptor beta chains below, sequenced in a study of cytomegalovirus exposure and HLA in healthy donors. PCR used 60 Vbeta primers and 13 Jbeta primers. The repertoire was sequenced with immunoSEQ multiplex PCR; TCRdb's copy has only in-frame clones and lacks some. The sample consists of about 180,000 clones, around 77% of them appearing once. The sample comprised PBMCs. Receptor source: a woman aged 25 to 39 in good health and CMV-seronegative.

The V call is TRBV5-1, the J call TRBJ1-1; D might be TRBD1 (5 bases). CDR3 length: 15 amino acids. V dropped 3 bases and J dropped 1 base, with 13 bases sitting between them. Germline CDR1 reads SGHRS; CDR2 reads YFSETQ. The CDR3 loop reads CASSWSQGRNTEAFF. The CDR3 DNA follows: TGCGCCAGCAGCTGGTCCCAGGGCCGGAACACTGAAGCTTTCTTT.

The genes are TRBV11-1 and TRBJ1-1, with D possibly being TRBD1 (6 bases). Germline-derived CDR1 and CDR2 are SGHAT and FQDESV (reference sequence). The V end lost 0 bases, the J end lost 10 bases, and 9 bases lay between the germline ends. The CDR3 totals 12 residues. CDR3 sequence (DNA): TGTGCCAGCAGCTTAGCGTCAGGGGCAGCTTTCTTT. Protein: CASSLASGAAFF. The whole variable domain, filled in from reference TRBV11-1 and TRBJ1-1, reads EAEVAQSPRYKITEKSQAVAFWCDPISGHATLYWYRQILGQGPELLVQFQDESVVDDSQLPKDRFSAERLKGVDSTLKIQPAELGDSAMYLCASSLASGAAFFGQGTRLTVV.

This CDR3 is CASSPTWLAAQETQYF. For the CDR3, the DNA is TGTGCCAGCAGCCCGACGTGGCTAGCGGCACAAGAGACCCAGTACTTC. The chain employs TRBV4-2 and TRBJ2-5; 7 bases align to TRBD2. CDR3 length: 16 amino acids. With 4 bases clipped from V and 2 bases from J, the junction kept 10 bases outside the gene matches. Germline assignment: CDR1 LGHNA and CDR2 YNFKEQ.

Only a few counts were recorded for this clone. V gene TRBV5-8 combines with J gene TRBJ2-6; TRBD1 is a possible D gene (5 bases). V was pared by 5 bases and J by 0 bases, with 12 bases between. Germline values: CDR1 SGHTS, CDR2 YDEGEE. CDR3 size: 16 residues. The CDR3 protein is CASSRGQNSGANVLTF. CDR3 in DNA: TGTGCCAGCAGTCGTGGACAAAACTCTGGGGCCAACGTCCTGACTTTC.

The chain carries TRBV19 and TRBJ2-7; TRBD1 aligns across 10 bases. The CDR3 consists of 16 residues. Germline V gene data show CDR1 as LNHDA and CDR2 as SQIVND (reference sequence). The J segment lost 5 bases and the V segment lost 5 bases, leaving 12 bases of the junction unmatched. The DNA for the CDR3 is TGTGCCAGTAGTCTTATTCCGGGACAGGGGAACCACGAGCAGTACTTC. This translates into CASSLIPGQGNHEQYF.

The gene calls are TRBV19 and TRBJ1-2; D is possibly TRBD1 (6 bases). The CDR3 is 13 residues long. Per germline, CDR1 LNHDA and CDR2 SQIVND (reference sequence). Trimming pared 5 bases from V and 2 bases from J, leaving 9 bases between. CDR3: CASSVQGNYGYTF. DNA of the CDR3: TGTGCCAGTAGTGTACAGGGAAACTATGGCTACACCTTC. Together with reference TRBV19 and TRBJ1-2, the CDR3 gives the full variable domain: DGGITQSPKYLFRKEGQNVTLSCEQNLNHDAMYWYRQDPGQGLRLIYYSQIVNDFQKGDIAEGYSVSREKKESFPLTVTSAQKNPTAFYLCASSVQGNYGYTFGSGTRLTVV.

The V and J genes are TRBV14 and TRBJ1-5; D perhaps matches TRBD1 (5 bases). Trimming removed 1 base from V and 6 bases from J, with 13 bases in between. This CDR3 has 15 residues. Germline CDR1 reads SGHDN; CDR2 reads FVKESK. The CDR3: CASSQGSGEGQPQHF. DNA for the CDR3: TGTGCCAGCAGCCAAGGGTCGGGGGAGGGTCAGCCCCAGCATTTT.

This chain joins TRBV19 and TRBJ1-4, with D possibly being TRBD1 (6 bases). The ends were cut back, 5 bases at V and 6 bases at J, with 16 bases in the middle. Germline CDR1 and CDR2: LNHDA and SQIVND (reference sequence). The CDR3 runs 15 residues. The CDR3, as DNA: TGTGCCAGTAGTCCGCAACAGGGTAGATATGAAAAACTGTTTTTT. Translation gives CASSPQQGRYEKLFF.

The chain is built from TRBV29-1 and TRBJ2-7; TRBD2 agrees at 10 bases. V lost 4 bases, J lost 2 bases, and 2 bases stayed unmatched. Germline V gene data show CDR1 as SQVTM and CDR2 as ANQGSEA. CDR3 length: 13 residues. The CDR3 DNA reads as TGCAGCGTTGTAGCGGGGGGTACCTACGAGCAGTACTTC. The encoded protein is CSVVAGGTYEQYF.

The CDR3 DNA is TGTGCCAGCAGCCAAGATCCTAGCGGCACGACGAACACCGGGGAGCTGTTTTTT. It codes for CASSQDPSGTTNTGELFF. V is TRBV4-2 and J is TRBJ2-2; 7 nucleotides line up with TRBD2. The CDR3 sequence is 18 residues long. CDR1 LGHNA and CDR2 YNFKEQ come from the germline V gene. Trimming removed 0 bases from V and 0 bases from J; junction bases left unmatched: 7.

The V call is TRBV27, the J call TRBJ2-5; 7 bases align to TRBD2. CDR3 length equals 14 residues. Unmatched junction bases numbered 8, after V lost 5 bases and J lost 5 bases. CDR1 is MNHEY and CDR2 is SMNVEV in the germline V gene (reference sequence). The CDR3, as DNA: TGTGCCAGCAGTGCCGGGGGGAAGATGGAGACCCAGTACTTC. Translation: CASSAGGKMETQYF.

This clone occurred once. The chain is built from TRBV9 and TRBJ1-1, with TRBD1 matching over 8 bases. V trimming: 0 bases; J trimming: 3 bases; junction bases outside the gene matches: 4. This CDR3 has 15 residues. The germline gives CDR1 SGDLS, CDR2 YYNGEE. The chain's CDR3 is CASSVASRGHTEAFF. CDR3 in DNA: TGTGCCAGCAGCGTAGCATCCAGGGGGCACACTGAAGCTTTCTTT.

The chain employs TRBV28 and TRBJ1-2; 12 bases match TRBD1. V was pared by 4 bases and J by 5 bases, with 2 bases of the junction left unmatched. CDR3 length equals 14 residues. CDR1 MDHEN and CDR2 SYDVKM come from the germline V gene. CDR3 in amino acids: CASSSGQGAYGYTF. The CDR3 DNA follows: TGTGCCAGCAGTTCGGGACAGGGGGCTTATGGCTACACCTTC.